These 28 T cell receptor beta chains originate from one sample sequenced in a study of T cells in Graves' hyperthyroidism and ophthalmopathy. RNA transcripts provided the source from which TCR beta CDR3 regions were amplified. HTBI primers were used for first-round RT-PCR of the TCR CDR3. TCRdb reprocessed the multiplex PCR reads via MiXCR and lists one record per CDR3 protein. This table holds 300,000 to 400,000 distinct CDR3 sequences, around a fifth found once. The sample comprised blood. Every receptor here comes from a woman between 45 and 65 years old with Graves' hyperthyroidism.

This clonotype was seen many times. The chain recombines TRBV28 with TRBJ2-3; D gene unclear. Trimming took off 7 bases at V and 6 bases at J, with 11 bases between the two ends. Per the germline V gene, CDR1 is MDHEN and CDR2 is SYDVKM. The CDR3 contains 12 residues. The DNA of the CDR3 is TGTGCCAGCACGCGGTCGTTGGATACGCAGTATTTT. Residues: CASTRSLDTQYF. Variable domain in full (rest from reference TRBV28 and TRBJ2-3): DVKVTQSSRYLVKRTGEKVFLECVQDMDHENMFWYRQDPGLGLRLIYFSYDVKMKEKGDIPEGYSVSREKKERFSLILESASTNQTSMYLCASTRSLDTQYFGPGTRLTVL.

The CDR3 nucleotides are TGTGCCACCAGTGATCTCGGGGGTGAGCAGTTCTTC. Translated, it gives CATSDLGGEQFF. The rearrangement joins TRBV24-1 to TRBJ2-1, with D possibly being TRBD2 (6 bases). Trimming cost V 3 bases and J 9 bases, with 8 bases left between them. There are 12 residues in the CDR3. Germline lookup yields CDR1 KGHDR and CDR2 SFDVKD.

This clonotype was observed at least ten times. The chain employs TRBV7-3 and TRBJ2-1; perhaps TRBD1 as D (5 bases). CDR3 length equals 12 residues. Trimming took off 5 bases at V and 8 bases at J, with 10 bases between the two ends. Per the germline V gene, CDR1 is SGHTA and CDR2 is FQGTGA. Here the CDR3 reads CASSLQGYEQFF. In DNA, the CDR3 is TGTGCCAGCAGCCTCCAGGGCTATGAGCAGTTCTTC.

This clonotype was counted many times. The CDR3 DNA reads as TGTGCCAGCAGTGAGACCCACCGCGGATATGAAAAACTGTTTTTT. It translates to CASSETHRGYEKLFF. The genes are TRBV2 and TRBJ1-4; D remains unclear. V shed 3 bases and J shed 6 bases, with 14 bases lying between them. The CDR3 covers 15 residues. Germline CDR1 reads SNHLY; CDR2 reads FYNNEI.

This clonotype showed up just a few times. The rearrangement links TRBV6-1 to TRBJ2-7; D gene unclear. With 6 bases removed from V and 3 bases from J, the gap between germline ends came to 24 bases. The CDR3 consists of 17 residues. In germline, CDR1 is MNHNS, CDR2 SASEGT. CDR3 sequence reads: CASRSRRLGSKFYEQYF. The CDR3 nucleotides read TGTGCCAGCAGATCCCGGCGGCTAGGGTCTAAGTTCTACGAGCAGTACTTC.

This clonotype was detected ten times or more. The chain recombines TRBV7-3 with TRBJ2-5; no clear D. This CDR3 spans 15 amino acids. Germline CDR1 and CDR2: SGHTA and FQGTGA. V was shortened by 5 bases and J by 2 bases, with 15 bases between the two germline ends. In DNA form, the CDR3 reads TGTGCCAGCAGCCCCGGAAATTCCAGGCAAGAGACCCAGTACTTC. It encodes CASSPGNSRQETQYF. Filled out from reference TRBV7-3 and TRBJ2-5, the complete variable domain reads GAGVSQTPSNKVTEKGKYVELRCDPISGHTALYWYRQSLGQGPEFLIYFQGTGAADDSGLPNDRFFAVRPEGSVSTLKIQRTERGDSAVYLCASSPGNSRQETQYFGPGTRLLVL.

This clonotype came up a few times. The chain recombines TRBV7-9 with TRBJ2-3; D remains ambiguous. Trimming cost V 8 bases and J 3 bases, with 6 bases left between them. Germline CDR1 is SEHNR and CDR2 is FQNEAQ (reference sequence). The length of the CDR3 is 11 residues. The CDR3 DNA reads as TGTGCCAGCCTCGGAACAGATACGCAGTATTTT. Translating gives CASLGTDTQYF.

The table lists this clonotype with many counts. This chain uses TRBV20-1 with TRBJ2-7, with D tentatively TRBD1 or TRBD2 (5 bases each). Trimming removed 1 base at V and 6 bases at J, with 13 bases between. This CDR3 spans 13 amino acids. Looked up from germline, CDR1 is DFQATT and CDR2 is SNEGSKA (reference sequence). The CDR3 sequence is CSARGTGTGEQYF. CDR3 bases: TGCAGTGCTAGAGGGACGGGGACGGGCGAGCAGTACTTC.

This clonotype was seen at least ten times. Germline and junction disagree at one end, which may indicate a read error. The V gene is TRBV7-8, the J gene TRBJ1-6; TRBD1 matches 10 bases. Germline V gene data show CDR1 as SGHVS and CDR2 as FQNEAQ. The CDR3 contains 17 residues. Here the CDR3 reads CASSVATGTGVNSPLHF. The DNA of the CDR3 is TGTGCCAGCAGCGTAGCTACCGGGACAGGGGTCAATTCACCCCTCCACTTT.

On this clonotype: A read error may explain this, as a much larger clone is one base away. CDR3 in amino acids: CASSSIGRVNQEIQYF. The CDR3 DNA reads as TGCGCCAGCAGCTCGATAGGGAGGGTGAACCAAGAGATCCAGTACTTC. The chain carries TRBV5-1 and TRBJ2-5; the match to TRBD2 covers 7 bases. Germline CDR1 and CDR2: SGHRS and YFSETQ. The CDR3 has 16 residues.

Many counts were recorded for this clonotype. The V and J genes are TRBV19 and TRBJ1-5; 7 bases agree with TRBD1. The CDR3 is made up of 15 amino acids. The V gene's germline CDR1 is LNHDA and CDR2 SQIVND (reference sequence). With 3 bases clipped from V and 7 bases from J, the junction kept 9 bases outside the gene matches. The CDR3 loop is CASSIFGGGGQPQHF. CDR3 coding DNA: TGTGCCAGTAGTATTTTCGGAGGGGGCGGGCAGCCCCAGCATTTT.

This clonotype occurred many times. The chain joins TRBV2 to TRBJ2-7; no firm D call. Looked up from germline, CDR1 is SNHLY and CDR2 is FYNNEI. V lost 4 bases and J lost 3, with 7 bases in between. CDR3 size: 12 residues. CDR3 in DNA: TGTGCCAGCAGTGTTGCAGACTACGAGCAGTACTTC. As protein: CASSVADYEQYF.

This clonotype came up many times. The rearrangement uses TRBV28 and TRBJ2-7, with no clear D. The CDR3 has 14 amino acids. Germline CDR1 reads MDHEN; CDR2 reads SYDVKM. The ends were cut back, 6 bases at V and 6 bases at J, with 18 bases in the middle. In DNA, the CDR3 is TGTGCCAGCAGCCAACACGTTAGTAGAGGCGAGCAGTACTTC. Amino acid sequence: CASSQHVSRGEQYF.

This clonotype was picked up many times. The rearrangement uses TRBV7-8 and TRBJ1-1; D gene unclear. Germline CDR1 SGHVS, CDR2 FQNEAQ. V lost 2 bases and J 4 bases, leaving 5 bases between the germline ends. This CDR3 contains 12 residues. CDR3: CASSLQPTEAFF. CDR3 DNA sequence: TGTGCCAGCAGCTTACAGCCCACTGAAGCTTTCTTT.

This clonotype came up many times. This rearrangement joins TRBV27 to TRBJ2-1; D is ambiguous. The CDR3 runs to 14 residues. V shed 1 base and J shed 2 bases, with 6 bases lying between them. Germline CDR1 MNHEY, CDR2 SMNVEV (reference sequence). CDR3 region: CASSLYGPYNEQFF. The CDR3 DNA is TGTGCCAGCAGTTTATATGGCCCCTACAATGAGCAGTTCTTC.

This clonotype was picked up many times. The chain combines TRBV11-3 with TRBJ1-1; no clear D gene. Germline loops: CDR1 SGHNT, CDR2 YENEEA. The CDR3 has 14 amino acids. Between the trimmed V and J ends, which lost 6 bases and 0 bases, there was a span of 11 bases. The CDR3 coding sequence is TGTGCCAGCAGGACGAGAGGCGTGAACACTGAAGCTTTCTTT. It is translated as CASRTRGVNTEAFF.

This clonotype has just a few counts. Possible read error: a much larger clone is one base away. J is TRBJ2-5 and V is TRBV2, with 7 bases that match TRBD2. The CDR3 contains 14 residues. CDR1 and CDR2 (germline): SNHLY, FYNNEI. CDR3 sequence reads: CASRTSLYQETQHF. For the CDR3, the DNA is TGTGCCAGCAGGACTAGCTTGTACCAAGAGACCCAGCACTTC.

This clonotype showed up many times. The chain couples TRBV20-1 to TRBJ2-1; D is ambiguous. The CDR3 is made up of 15 amino acids. Deletions cut 1 base from V and 5 bases from J, with 15 bases between. Per the germline V gene, CDR1 is DFQATT and CDR2 is SNEGSKA (reference sequence). CDR3 bases: TGCAGTGCTAGAGTTTCAGCGCTAATAAACAATGAGCAGTTCTTC. As protein: CSARVSALINNEQFF.

This rearrangement joins TRBV19 to TRBJ2-5; 9 bases fit TRBD1. The V gene end was trimmed by 5 bases and the J gene end by 5 bases; junction bases not matched to a gene: 9. Germline values: CDR1 LNHDA, CDR2 SQIVND (reference sequence). CDR3 length: 15 residues. The CDR3 is CASSSQGAGRETQYF. The CDR3 bases are TGTGCCAGTAGTTCACAGGGGGCTGGCCGGGAGACCCAGTACTTC.

This clonotype was observed at least ten times. The rearrangement links TRBV7-2 to TRBJ1-5; no definite D call. The ends were cut back, 5 bases at V and 6 bases at J, with 23 bases in the middle. The CDR3 totals 17 residues. The germline V gene has CDR1 SGHTA and CDR2 FQGNSA. In DNA, the CDR3 is TGTGCCAGCAGCAACCGGGTTGTGGACTTCTTTGGTCAGCCCCAGCATTTT. This sequence encodes CASSNRVVDFFGQPQHF.

The table lists this clonotype with many counts. This chain connects TRBV9 to TRBJ2-1, with a possible D match to TRBD1 (6 bases). The CDR3 covers 14 residues. Per the germline V gene, CDR1 is SGDLS and CDR2 is YYNGEE. V shed 3 bases and J shed 3 bases, with 10 bases lying between them. Here the CDR3 DNA reads TGTGCCAGCAGCGAAGAGGACAGCTACAATGAGCAGTTCTTC. Its protein product is CASSEEDSYNEQFF.

There are a few counts of this clonotype. The gene calls are TRBV10-1 and TRBJ2-3; TRBD2 matches 9 bases. Germline V gene data show CDR1 as WNHNN and CDR2 as SYGVQD (reference sequence). The CDR3 covers 18 residues. The V gene end was trimmed by 6 bases and the J gene end by 0 bases; junction bases not matched to a gene: 13. CDR3 region: CASRPRRTSVASTDTQYF. The CDR3, as DNA: TGCGCCAGCAGACCCAGAAGGACTAGCGTAGCTAGCACAGATACGCAGTATTTT.

This clonotype was observed at least ten times. The chain employs TRBV7-2 and TRBJ2-1; D might be TRBD1 (6 bases). The CDR3 length is 15 residues. In germline, CDR1 is SGHTA, CDR2 FQGNSA. V lost 5 bases, J lost 0 bases, and 11 bases lay in between. CDR3: CASSRDISSYNEQFF. The CDR3, as DNA: TGTGCCAGCAGCAGGGACATATCCTCCTACAATGAGCAGTTCTTC.

This clonotype has a count of ten or more. The V call is TRBV11-2, the J call TRBJ2-3, with 8 bases matching TRBD2. CDR3 length: 15 residues. Germline-derived CDR1 and CDR2 are SGHAT and FQNNGV. V gave up 3 bases and J gave up 0 bases; unmatched junction bases: 2. The DNA of the CDR3 is TGTGCCAGCAGCTTTAGCGGGATGAGCACAGATACGCAGTATTTT. Its translation: CASSFSGMSTDTQYF. Filled out from reference TRBV11-2 and TRBJ2-3, the complete variable domain reads EAGVAQSPRYKIIEKRQSVAFWCNPISGHATLYWYQQILGQGPKLLIQFQNNGVVDDSQLPKDRFSAERLKGVDSTLKIQPAKLEDSAVYLCASSFSGMSTDTQYFGPGTRLTVL.

The rearrangement links TRBV28 to TRBJ1-5; TRBD1 might be the D (5 bases). V was clipped by 8 bases and J by 6 bases, with 11 bases between them. The V gene's germline CDR1 is MDHEN and CDR2 SYDVKM. The CDR3 loop spans 12 amino acids. CDR3 amino acids: CASGGGVQPQHF. The CDR3 DNA follows: TGTGCCAGCGGGGGGGGGGTTCAGCCCCAGCATTTT.

This clonotype was observed a single time. J is TRBJ2-1 and V is TRBV6-1; D may be TRBD2 (5 bases). V gave up 6 bases and J gave up 8 bases, with 14 bases separating them. Germline CDR1 is MNHNS and CDR2 is SASEGT. This CDR3 region has 13 residues. CDR3 DNA: TGTGCCAGCAGGAAAACTAGTATAGATGAGCAGTTCTTC. It is translated as CASRKTSIDEQFF.

This clonotype was found many times. The genes are TRBV20-1 and TRBJ2-7; TRBD2 agrees at 11 bases. After removal of 3 bases from V and 5 bases from J, the junction contained 3 bases not matched to a gene. Germline CDR1 is DFQATT and CDR2 is SNEGSKA (reference sequence). CDR3 length: 13 residues. CDR3 DNA: TGCAGTGCTAGGGGGACTAGCGGCCACGAGCAGTACTTC. Protein product: CSARGTSGHEQYF.

This clonotype was recorded at least ten times. The rearrangement joins TRBV7-9 to TRBJ2-5; 7 positions match TRBD1. CDR3 length: 14 amino acids. CDR1 and CDR2 from the germline V gene are SEHNR and FQNEAQ (reference sequence). The junction had 5 bases not matched to a gene; V was cut back by 5 bases and J by 2 bases. CDR3 coding DNA: TGTGCCAGCAGCCCCTCGGGACAGCAAGAGACCCAGTACTTC. This sequence encodes CASSPSGQQETQYF.